Each of the 5 T cell receptor beta chains below was sequenced from the same sample in a study of T cell responses to AZD1222 COVID-19 vaccine. Clones were read by immunoSEQ multiplex PCR, and TCRdb kept only the in-frame ones, dropping some. The repertoire includes some 50,000 clones, around 85% of them detected once, and about 20% sits in the top ten. Sequencing used peripheral blood, obtained on day 0 of MenACWY control vaccination. The receptors originated from an adult in good health.

The chain is built from TRBV25-1 and TRBJ2-7; 9 positions match TRBD2. The CDR3 is 15 residues long. Germline V CDR1 and CDR2: MGHDK, SYGVNS. After removal of 4 bases from V and 2 bases from J, the junction contained 6 bases not matched to a gene. The CDR3 spells CASSVAGAVAYEQYF. The CDR3 region has the DNA TGTGCCAGCAGTGTAGCGGGAGCGGTGGCCTACGAGCAGTACTTC.

The DNA of the CDR3 is TGTGCCAGCAGCTTGGCCCGGGGGGCAAATTCACCCCTCCACTTT. It encodes CASSLARGANSPLHF. The chain recombines TRBV5-6 with TRBJ1-6, with D tentatively TRBD1 (6 bases). CDR1 and CDR2 (germline): SGHDT, YYEEEE. The CDR3 is 15 residues long. The V end was cut by 0 bases, the J end by 7 bases, with 11 bases between. Filled out from reference TRBV5-6 and TRBJ1-6, the complete variable domain reads DAGVTQSPTHLIKTRGQQVTLRCSPKSGHDTVSWYQQALGQGPQFIFQYYEEEERQRGNFPDRFSGHQFPNYSSELNVNALLLGDSALYLCASSLARGANSPLHFGNGTRLTVT.

The chain has TRBV6-5 and TRBJ1-2; weak D call: TRBD1 (5 bases). CDR1 and CDR2 (germline): MNHEY, SVGAGI. Trimming pared 4 bases from V and 6 bases from J, leaving 12 bases between. CDR3 size: 13 residues. CDR3 loop: CASSFRLGDGYTF. CDR3 sequence (DNA): TGTGCCAGCAGTTTTAGACTAGGGGATGGCTACACCTTC.

The chain carries TRBV9 and TRBJ2-1, with D hard to call. V was trimmed by 4 bases and J by 0 bases, leaving 11 bases between them. In germline, CDR1 is SGDLS, CDR2 YYNGEE. CDR3 length equals 15 residues. The CDR3 loop is CASSKGRFSYNEQFF. Written as DNA, the CDR3 is TGTGCCAGCAGCAAGGGCCGCTTCTCCTACAATGAGCAGTTCTTC.

The chain employs TRBV27 and TRBJ1-2, with D unresolved. V lost 3 bases and J 3 bases, leaving 8 bases between the germline ends. CDR3 length equals 13 residues. Germline V gives CDR1 MNHEY, CDR2 SMNVEV (reference sequence). The CDR3 sequence: CASSFQGYYGYTF. The CDR3 DNA reads as TGTGCCAGCAGTTTTCAAGGGTACTATGGCTACACCTTC.